One and the same sample provided the 15 T cell receptor beta chains below, sequenced in a study of identifying expanded T cells in peripheral blood. Assay used: immunoSEQ multiplex PCR; TCRdb lists only in-frame clones, some missing. This sample has about 110,000 clones, with about 88% found just once. Specimen: blood. The origin of the receptors is a person aged 18 to 75 in good health.

This clone showed up just once. The chain links TRBV18 to TRBJ1-4; 9 bases line up with TRBD1. After removal of 5 bases from V and 10 bases from J, the junction contained 5 bases not matched to a gene. Germline V CDR1 and CDR2: KGHSH, LQKENI. CDR3 length equals 13 residues. The CDR3 spells CASSVDRGVKLFF. CDR3 in DNA: TGTGCCAGCTCAGTGGACAGGGGAGTAAAACTGTTTTTT.

The gene calls are TRBV29-1 and TRBJ2-2; D uncertain. The CDR3 totals 13 residues. V dropped 6 bases and J dropped 5 bases, with 13 bases sitting between them. Per germline, CDR1 SQVTM and CDR2 ANQGSEA. CDR3: CSVGISGTGELFF. CDR3 DNA sequence: TGCAGCGTCGGAATTTCCGGGACCGGGGAGCTGTTTTTT.

V and J are TRBV6-1 and TRBJ2-4; no firm D call. Between the trimmed V and J ends, which lost 1 base and 0 bases, there was a span of 4 bases. This CDR3 region has 14 residues. Germline CDR1 is MNHNS and CDR2 is SASEGT. The CDR3 region is CASSEEVAKNIQYF. CDR3 nucleotide sequence: TGTGCCAGCAGTGAAGAGGTAGCCAAAAACATTCAGTACTTC.

This clone was observed a single time. The J gene is TRBJ2-5, the V gene TRBV4-3, with D maybe TRBD1 (5 bases). The CDR3 sequence is 14 residues long. V was clipped by 0 bases and J by 4 bases, with 9 bases between them. In germline, CDR1 is LGHNA, CDR2 YSLEER. As DNA, the CDR3 is TGCGCCAGCAGCCAAGAGGCAGGGCGAGAGACCCAGTACTTC. Its protein product is CASSQEAGRETQYF.

The chain employs TRBV5-1 and TRBJ2-3; D may be TRBD1 or TRBD2 (5 bases each). Trimming pared 5 bases from V and 1 base from J, leaving 20 bases between. The CDR3 runs to 17 residues. Germline CDR1 is SGHRS and CDR2 is YFSETQ. CDR3 coding DNA: TGCGCCAGCAGTCTGGGGGTTCGGTCTGGACGCACAGATACGCAGTATTTT. The encoded protein is CASSLGVRSGRTDTQYF.

This chain connects TRBV5-1 to TRBJ2-5, with D hard to call. Germline CDR1 and CDR2: SGHRS and YFSETQ. The CDR3 contains 13 residues. Trimming stripped 1 base from V and 0 bases from J, with 4 bases between. The CDR3 loop reads CASSLSNQETQYF. The CDR3 coding sequence is TGCGCCAGCAGCTTGTCGAACCAAGAGACCCAGTACTTC. The whole variable domain, filled in from reference TRBV5-1 and TRBJ2-5, reads KAGVTQTPRYLIKTRGQQVTLSCSPISGHRSVSWYQQTPGQGLQFLFEYFSETQRNKGNFPGRFSGRQFSNSRSEMNVSTLELGDSALYLCASSLSNQETQYFGPGTRLLVL.

The gene calls are TRBV29-1 and TRBJ2-7; TRBD2 aligns across 12 bases. CDR3 length: 14 residues. The V and J ends lost 6 bases and 1 base, in that order; junction bases with no gene match: 4. CDR1 SQVTM and CDR2 ANQGSEA come from the germline V gene. CDR3 sequence: CSVVLAGGSYEQYF. The CDR3 DNA reads as TGCAGCGTCGTACTAGCGGGGGGTTCCTACGAGCAGTACTTC.

The chain couples TRBV7-9 to TRBJ2-6; TRBD1 might be the D (5 bases). The CDR3 is 15 amino acids. V lost 5 bases and J 4 bases, leaving 12 bases between the germline ends. Germline CDR1 reads SEHNR; CDR2 reads FQNEAQ (reference sequence). CDR3 region: CASSKQVPGANVLTF. The CDR3, as DNA: TGTGCCAGCAGCAAACAGGTACCCGGGGCCAACGTCCTGACTTTC.

The V and J genes are TRBV19 and TRBJ1-5; 10 bases agree with TRBD1. V shed 4 bases and J 2 bases; nucleotides not matched to a gene: 2. CDR3 length: 15 amino acids. Germline lookup yields CDR1 LNHDA and CDR2 SQIVND (reference sequence). The CDR3 bases are TGTGCCAGTAGTAGACAGGGGGCAGGCAATCAGCCCCAGCATTTT. Translation gives CASSRQGAGNQPQHF.

The V call is TRBV5-1, the J call TRBJ2-7, with D unclear. CDR1 SGHRS and CDR2 YFSETQ come from the germline V gene. This CDR3 is 12 amino acids long. The germline V and J ends were trimmed by 0 bases and 2 bases, with 3 bases remaining between them. The CDR3 is CASSLDTYEQYF. In DNA, the CDR3 is TGCGCCAGCAGCTTGGACACCTACGAGCAGTACTTC.

This clone was found once. This sequence joins TRBV5-5 and TRBJ2-7, with D possibly being TRBD1 (5 bases). The V end lost 7 bases, the J end lost 6 bases, and 11 bases lay between the germline ends. CDR1 and CDR2 (germline): SGHKS, YYEKEE (reference sequence). The CDR3 is made up of 11 amino acids. CDR3 in amino acids: CASVGALEQYF. Written as DNA, the CDR3 is TGTGCCAGCGTAGGGGCCCTCGAGCAGTACTTC.

The chain couples TRBV10-3 to TRBJ1-1, with TRBD1 as a possible D gene (6 bases). Trimming removed 0 bases from V and 4 bases from J, with 9 bases in between. This CDR3 spans 14 amino acids. Germline V gene sequence: CDR1 ENHRY, CDR2 SYGVKD. CDR3 in amino acids: CAISESGRGTEAFF. The CDR3 nucleotides read TGTGCCATCAGTGAGTCAGGCAGGGGCACTGAAGCTTTCTTT.

This chain joins TRBV7-3 and TRBJ2-3, with D tentatively TRBD2 (7 bases). CDR3 length equals 17 residues. Trimming stripped 5 bases from V and 4 bases from J, with 22 bases between. Germline V gene data show CDR1 as SGHTA and CDR2 as FQGTGA. The CDR3 region is CASSARGGGPLADTQYF. Here the CDR3 DNA reads TGTGCCAGCAGCGCCCGAGGGGGGGGGCCTCTGGCAGATACGCAGTATTTT.

V gene TRBV25-1 combines with J gene TRBJ2-1, with D perhaps TRBD1 (6 bases). The V end lost 3 bases, the J end lost 8 bases, and 14 bases lay between the germline ends. The CDR3 sequence is 14 residues long. Germline V CDR1 and CDR2: MGHDK, SYGVNS. The CDR3 loop is CASSDAAGVHEQFF. The CDR3 region has the DNA TGTGCCAGCAGTGATGCCGCAGGGGTGCATGAGCAGTTCTTC.

The chain uses TRBV6-5 and TRBJ2-1; D is unresolved. Germline CDR1 MNHEY, CDR2 SVGAGI. The CDR3 is made up of 12 amino acids. Trimming cost V 6 bases and J 9 bases, with 12 bases left between them. The CDR3 protein is CASRPNSGEQFF. In DNA form, the CDR3 reads TGTGCCAGCAGACCCAACTCGGGTGAGCAGTTCTTC.